This record looks at one T cell receptor (beta chain) sequence and its context. Its antigen is as yet unknown. These data are taken from a study of cytomegalovirus exposure and HLA in healthy donors. PCR used 60 Vbeta primers and 13 Jbeta primers. The assay was immunoSEQ multiplex PCR, and TCRdb's table has in-frame clones only and misses some. This table holds 150,000 to 200,000 clones, approximately 80% found once. V lost 0 bases, J lost 3 bases, and 6 bases lay in between. Germline assignment: CDR1 LGHNA and CDR2 YSLEER. CDR3 size: 14 residues. Overall study findings and caveats: Later analysis identified a missense DCLRE1C variant that was linked to TCR beta V- and J-gene trimming. The classifier reportedly diagnosed cytomegalovirus status with high specificity and sensitivity. Under in vitro conditions, a few CMV-associated chains were confirmed as specific for CMV antigens.

The rearrangement links TRBV4-3 to TRBJ2-1; D is ambiguous. The specimen was PBMCs. The TCR comes from a woman aged 40 to 49 in good health and CMV-seropositive. This CDR3 is CASSQEGDYNEQFF. As DNA, the CDR3 is TGCGCCAGCAGCCAAGAAGGAGACTACAATGAGCAGTTCTTC.